These T cell receptor beta chains were read from a single sample in a study of cytomegalovirus exposure and HLA in healthy donors. Method: immunoSEQ multiplex PCR; TCRdb's copy keeps in-frame clones and lacks some. The repertoire holds about 63,000 clones, with over 60% as singletons. Material: PBMCs. Receptors were obtained from a man between 45 and 60 years old in good health and CMV-seropositive. Both conserved end residues are part of each CDR3. D genes are given only for firm matches. Expanded clones are given a class, and other clones once, few, many or no size at all.

clone_size: NA; j_call: TRBJ1-6; d_call: TRBD1; v_call: TRBV27; cdr3_nt: TGTGCCAGCAGGCCCTACAGGGGGCTTGATTCACCCCTCCACTTT; cdr3_aa: CASRPYRGLDSPLHF
clone_size: NA; j_call: TRBJ1-2; d_call: TRBD1; v_call: TRBV30; cdr3_nt: TGTGCCTGGAAGGTCAACAGGGGGCGGTATGGCTACACCTTC; cdr3_aa: CAWKVNRGRYGYTF
clone_size: NA; j_call: TRBJ2-7; d_call: NA; v_call: TRBV5-1; cdr3_nt: TGCGCCAGCAGCTTGTTCGCAGGGTCCGAGCAGTACTTC; cdr3_aa: CASSLFAGSEQYF
clone_size: NA; j_call: TRBJ2-2; d_call: TRBD1; v_call: TRBV9; cdr3_nt: TGTGCCAGCAGCGTGGCGCCGGGACAGTCAAACACCGGGGAGCTGTTTTTT; cdr3_aa: CASSVAPGQSNTGELFF
clone_size: NA; j_call: TRBJ1-5; d_call: NA; v_call: TRBV7-7; cdr3_nt: TGTGCCAGCAGCTGGGTGGGGGCGGCTAGCAATCAGCCCCAGCATTTT; cdr3_aa: CASSWVGAASNQPQHF
clone_size: few; j_call: TRBJ2-1; d_call: NA; v_call: TRBV21-1; cdr3_nt: TGTGCCAGCAGCACTCCTCCGGGACAGGGGGCACAGGAGCAGTTCTTC; cdr3_aa: CASSTPPGQGAQEQFF
clone_size: NA; j_call: TRBJ2-7; d_call: NA; v_call: TRBV29-1; cdr3_nt: TGCAGCGTTGAAGCATTACAGTCCTACGAGCAGTACTTC; cdr3_aa: CSVEALQSYEQYF
clone_size: NA; j_call: TRBJ1-5; d_call: NA; v_call: TRBV6-1; cdr3_nt: TGTGCCAGCAGTGAACAAGGGGTTGGCAATCAGCCCCAGCATTTT; cdr3_aa: CASSEQGVGNQPQHF
clone_size: NA; j_call: TRBJ2-3; d_call: TRBD2; v_call: TRBV11-2; cdr3_nt: TGTGCCAGCAGCTTAGTCGCTAGCGGGAGGACAGATACGCAGTATTTT; cdr3_aa: CASSLVASGRTDTQYF
clone_size: NA; j_call: TRBJ1-3; d_call: NA; v_call: TRBV19; cdr3_nt: TGTGCCAGTACTTTACGCGGCTCTGGAAACACCATATATTTT; cdr3_aa: CASTLRGSGNTIYF
clone_size: NA; j_call: TRBJ1-4; d_call: TRBD1; v_call: TRBV28; cdr3_nt: TGTGCCAGCTCACTTCCGGGACAGTCGCAGAAACTGTTTTTT; cdr3_aa: CASSLPGQSQKLFF
clone_size: NA; j_call: TRBJ1-1; d_call: NA; v_call: TRBV30; cdr3_nt: TGTGCCTGGAAACCCGGGAGAAATGAAGCTTTCTTT; cdr3_aa: CAWKPGRNEAFF
clone_size: NA; j_call: TRBJ1-4; d_call: NA; v_call: TRBV2; cdr3_nt: TGTGCCAGCAGTGGGTTTCAGAGGTCTAATGAAAAACTGTTTTTT; cdr3_aa: CASSGFQRSNEKLFF
clone_size: few; j_call: TRBJ1-1; d_call: NA; v_call: TRBV27; cdr3_nt: TGTGCCAGCAGCGCCTCAGGGGTCCCTGAAGCTTTCTTT; cdr3_aa: CASSASGVPEAFF
clone_size: few; j_call: TRBJ1-6; d_call: NA; v_call: TRBV11-3; cdr3_nt: TGTGCCAGCAGCTTAGAGTCCTTCGAGGGTAATTCACCCCTCCACTTT; cdr3_aa: CASSLESFEGNSPLHF
clone_size: NA; j_call: TRBJ2-3; d_call: TRBD1; v_call: TRBV7-4; cdr3_nt: TGTGCCAGCAGCACCCGGGACAGGGGGTGCACAGATACGCAGTATTTT; cdr3_aa: CASSTRDRGCTDTQYF
clone_size: NA; j_call: TRBJ2-1; d_call: TRBD2; v_call: TRBV7-8; cdr3_nt: TGTGCCAGCAGCTCACGGGGTAGCGGGAGAGTTTTCTTC; cdr3_aa: CASSSRGSGRVFF
clone_size: NA; j_call: TRBJ2-4; d_call: NA; v_call: TRBV28; cdr3_nt: TGTGCCAGCAGCCCACTCTCGGGACTTCGGAGACTAGCCAAAAACATTCAGTACTTC; cdr3_aa: CASSPLSGLRRLAKNIQYF
clone_size: NA; j_call: TRBJ2-3; d_call: NA; v_call: TRBV2; cdr3_nt: TGTGCCAGCAAAAGCCGGGACACTTACACAGATACGCAGTATTTT; cdr3_aa: CASKSRDTYTDTQYF
clone_size: few; j_call: TRBJ1-5; d_call: TRBD1; v_call: TRBV7-9; cdr3_nt: TGTGCCAGCAGCTTGTCCAGGGGGTTCCGCAATCAGCCCCAGCATTTT; cdr3_aa: CASSLSRGFRNQPQHF
clone_size: NA; j_call: TRBJ2-1; d_call: TRBD2; v_call: TRBV9; cdr3_nt: TGTGCCAGCAGCGTAGGCGAGAGGAGCGGGGGGGGGAATAATGAGCAGTTCTTC; cdr3_aa: CASSVGERSGGGNNEQFF